The 20 T cell receptor beta chains below all came from one sample that was sequenced in a study of T cells in localized non-small cell lung cancer. Some clones are missing from TCRdb's copy, which holds only in-frame ones; the method was immunoSEQ multiplex PCR. Of about 40,000 clones listed, about 88% were seen once; the top ten hold 3.5%. The specimen comprised peripheral blood, sampled before any cancer treatment. The receptors here all came from a man aged 18 to 49 with stage I lung adenocarcinoma.

The V gene is TRBV27, the J gene TRBJ1-4; a possible D gene is TRBD1 (6 bases). The CDR3 runs to 15 residues. The ends were cut back, 3 bases at V and 8 bases at J, with 16 bases in the middle. Germline CDR1 MNHEY, CDR2 SMNVEV (reference sequence). CDR3: CASSFGAGVTEKLFF. The CDR3 DNA reads as TGTGCCAGCAGTTTTGGGGCAGGGGTTACAGAAAAACTGTTTTTT.

The gene calls are TRBV2 and TRBJ1-1; D unclear. V was shortened by 4 bases and J by 3 bases, with 9 bases between the two germline ends. Germline CDR1 is SNHLY and CDR2 is FYNNEI. This CDR3 spans 13 amino acids. The CDR3 region has the DNA TGTGCCAGCAGTGGGGAGGGTCACACTGAAGCTTTCTTT. Encoded protein: CASSGEGHTEAFF.

A few counts support this clone. This rearrangement joins TRBV30 to TRBJ2-2, with a tentative D call TRBD1 (5 bases). The V end lost 5 bases, the J end lost 5 bases, and 9 bases lay between the germline ends. CDR1 and CDR2 (germline): GTSNPN, SVGIG (reference sequence). The CDR3 has 12 amino acids. The CDR3 sequence is CAWCRVTGELFF. The CDR3 DNA reads as TGTGCCTGGTGCAGGGTTACCGGGGAGCTGTTTTTT.

This chain links TRBV11-3 with TRBJ2-5; 9 bases agree with TRBD1. V was clipped by 3 bases and J by 5 bases; unmatched bases: 7. Germline V gene data show CDR1 as SGHNT and CDR2 as YENEEA. The CDR3 runs to 15 residues. In DNA form, the CDR3 reads TGTGCCAGCAGCTTGGACAGGGGCAGGAAGGAGACCCAGTACTTC. It codes for CASSLDRGRKETQYF.

The chain uses TRBV5-1 and TRBJ1-3, with TRBD1 identical over 9 bases. The length of the CDR3 is 14 residues. With V trimmed by 7 bases and J by 2 bases, 4 bases remained unmatched. Germline-derived CDR1 and CDR2 are SGHRS and YFSETQ. In nucleotides, the CDR3 is TGCGCCAGCCAGAGACAGGGGGCTGGAAACACCATATATTTT. Residues: CASQRQGAGNTIYF.

V gene TRBV4-1 combines with J gene TRBJ1-6; no reliable D call. The length of the CDR3 is 13 residues. Trimming shortened V by 4 bases and J by 10 bases, and 11 bases separated the two germline ends. CDR1 MGHRA and CDR2 YSYEKL come from the germline V gene. The CDR3 here is CASSPPEGSPLHF. The CDR3 DNA reads TGCGCCAGCAGCCCACCGGAAGGATCACCCCTCCACTTT.

CDR3 residues: CASSLGSGGHTDTQYF. For the CDR3, the DNA is TGTGCCAGCAGCTTAGGTAGTGGGGGGCATACAGATACGCAGTATTTT. The chain carries TRBV7-9 and TRBJ2-3; the D call may be TRBD1 or TRBD2 (6 bases each). Germline CDR1 reads SEHNR; CDR2 reads FQNEAQ (reference sequence). Deletions cut 1 base from V and 3 bases from J, with 14 bases between. This CDR3 has 16 residues.

The chain links TRBV30 to TRBJ2-3; 10 bases are a match to TRBD2. CDR3 length: 15 amino acids. The germline V gene encodes CDR1 GTSNPN and CDR2 SVGIG (reference sequence). V dropped 3 bases and J dropped 5; count of bases not matched to a gene: 8. The CDR3 region has the DNA TGTGCCTGGAGGGGAGGTCTAGCGGGGGTAGATACGCAGTATTTT. Its protein is CAWRGGLAGVDTQYF.

The chain joins TRBV5-4 to TRBJ2-5, with a tentative D call TRBD1 (5 bases). Trimming pared 4 bases from V and 2 bases from J, leaving 12 bases between. CDR1 SGHNT and CDR2 YYREEE come from the germline V gene (reference sequence). The CDR3 consists of 14 residues. CDR3 nucleotide sequence: TGTGCCAGCAGCCCAGGACAAGCACAAGAGACCCAGTACTTC. Translating gives CASSPGQAQETQYF.

The chain employs TRBV9 and TRBJ2-7, with TRBD2 as a possible D gene (5 bases). This CDR3 contains 12 residues. The V end was cut by 0 bases, the J end by 6 bases, with 7 bases between. The germline gives CDR1 SGDLS, CDR2 YYNGEE. CDR3 nucleotide sequence: TGTGCCAGCAGCGTAGTCGAGGGCGAGCAGTACTTC. It yields the protein CASSVVEGEQYF. Using reference TRBV9 and TRBJ2-7 for the parts outside the CDR3, the full variable domain is DSGVTQTPKHLITATGQRVTLRCSPRSGDLSVYWYQQSLDQGLQFLIQYYNGEERAKGNILERFSAQQFPDLHSELNLSSLELGDSALYFCASSVVEGEQYFGPGTRLTVT.

The V and J genes are TRBV12-5 and TRBJ1-5; 8 bases match TRBD1. The CDR3 totals 13 residues. The germline V gene has CDR1 LGHNT and CDR2 FRNRAP. Trimming cost V 5 bases and J 7 bases; bases outside gene matches: 4. The CDR3: CASGPGGGQPQHF. Here the CDR3 DNA reads TGTGCTAGTGGTCCAGGGGGCGGCCAGCCCCAGCATTTT.

V is TRBV19 and J is TRBJ1-1, with D uncertain. V lost 3 bases and J lost 5, with 16 bases in between. CDR3 length: 15 amino acids. Germline V lookup: CDR1 LNHDA, CDR2 SQIVND (reference sequence). In nucleotides, the CDR3 is TGTGCCAGTAGTATCCTCCCGGGTACCGAGACTGAAGCTTTCTTT. This encodes CASSILPGTETEAFF.

V gene TRBV30 combines with J gene TRBJ2-1; possibly TRBD1 or TRBD2 for D (6 bases each). Germline lookup yields CDR1 GTSNPN and CDR2 SVGIG (reference sequence). The germline V and J ends were trimmed by 1 base and 2 bases, with 12 bases remaining between them. This CDR3 is built from 15 residues. The CDR3 region is CAWSEWGAAYNEQFF. The CDR3 bases are TGTGCCTGGAGTGAGTGGGGGGCCGCCTACAATGAGCAGTTCTTC.

V usage is TRBV5-6 and J usage is TRBJ2-3, with D unresolved. The length of the CDR3 is 13 residues. Germline loops: CDR1 SGHDT, CDR2 YYEEEE. The V end lost 0 bases, the J end lost 6 bases, and 8 bases lay between the germline ends. In nucleotides, the CDR3 is TGTGCCAGCAGCTTGGGACCGGTGGATACGCAGTATTTT. This translates into CASSLGPVDTQYF.

The CDR3 sequence: CASSLGQAYSYEQYF. Written as DNA, the CDR3 is TGTGCCAGCAGCCTCGGACAGGCCTACTCCTACGAGCAGTACTTC. This rearrangement joins TRBV7-9 to TRBJ2-7; 7 bases agree with TRBD1. Per the germline V gene, CDR1 is SEHNR and CDR2 is FQNEAQ (reference sequence). Trimming cost V 5 bases and J 0 bases; bases outside gene matches: 7. The CDR3 is made up of 15 amino acids.

The V gene is TRBV28, the J gene TRBJ1-1; D is uncertain. The CDR3 consists of 14 residues. Trimming shortened V by 3 bases and J by 1 base, and 9 bases separated the two germline ends. Germline CDR1 reads MDHEN; CDR2 reads SYDVKM. CDR3 protein: CASSFWSQNTEAFF. The CDR3 nucleotides are TGTGCCAGCAGTTTTTGGTCCCAGAACACTGAAGCTTTCTTT.

The rearrangement uses TRBV6-5 and TRBJ2-2, with a possible D match to TRBD1 (6 bases). Germline V gene data show CDR1 as MNHEY and CDR2 as SVGAGI. This CDR3 is built from 15 residues. The V and J ends lost 3 bases and 1 base respectively, with 9 bases between them. The CDR3 DNA follows: TGTGCCAGCAGTTATCTGACAGGGAACACCGGGGAGCTGTTTTTT. It translates to CASSYLTGNTGELFF.

This chain links TRBV19 with TRBJ1-6; D call uncertain. The V end was cut by 4 bases, the J end by 7 bases, with 14 bases between. This CDR3 region has 15 residues. Looked up from germline, CDR1 is LNHDA and CDR2 is SQIVND (reference sequence). Here the CDR3 reads CASSTQERVNSPLHF. The CDR3 coding sequence is TGTGCCAGTAGTACTCAGGAAAGGGTCAATTCACCCCTCCACTTT.

This sequence joins TRBV4-1 and TRBJ2-2, with 13 bases that match TRBD2. From germline, CDR1 is MGHRA and CDR2 YSYEKL. With V trimmed by 0 bases and J by 6 bases, 4 bases remained unmatched. The CDR3 is 17 amino acids. The CDR3 DNA reads as TGCGCCAGCAGCCAAGAACTAGCGGGGGGGCATCCCGGGGAGCTGTTTTTT. Protein sequence: CASSQELAGGHPGELFF.

The rearrangement joins TRBV30 to TRBJ1-1; maybe TRBD1 (6 bases). Germline CDR1 reads GTSNPN; CDR2 reads SVGIG (reference sequence). This CDR3 comprises 13 residues. With 1 base removed from V and 4 bases from J, the gap between germline ends came to 10 bases. The CDR3 DNA is TGTGCCTGGAGTGCAGGGGCGCGCACTGAAGCTTTCTTT. Translating it yields CAWSAGARTEAFF.